A selection of T cell receptor beta chains follows, all from one sample in a study of shared T cell receptors in the human thymus. The data were produced by immunoSEQ multiplex PCR, yet TCRdb's version contains in-frame clones alone and is incomplete. The repertoire holds hundreds of thousands of clones, with approximately 83% as singletons. The same data also contributed to another study, on human thymus T cells.

The sample consisted of thymocytes. These receptors all stem from a girl under three years old with a congenital heart defect. CDR3s include the opening cysteine and the closing phenylalanine or tryptophan. D genes are given only for firm matches. Part of the rows lack a size; the others show once, few, many or a class for expanded clones.

V gene	J gene	clone size	D gene	CDR3 DNA	CDR3 protein
TRBV19	TRBJ2-1	-	TRBD2	TGTGCCAGTAGTATTAAATCGGAGCGGGGGGGATACAATGAGCAGTTCTTC	CASSIKSERGGYNEQFF
TRBV28	TRBJ2-7	-	-	TGTGCCAGCAGCCCAATTATAAGAAATGACAGCTACCTTTCCTACGAGCAGTACTTC	CASSPIIRNDSYLSYEQYF
TRBV14	TRBJ1-2	-	TRBD1	TGTGCCAGCAGCCACCCGGCAGGACAGGGGGCGCCTGGCTACACCTTC	CASSHPAGQGAPGYTF
TRBV10-1	TRBJ2-5	-	-	TGCGCCAGCAGTGAGTCCAGGGGTCAAGAGACCCAGTACTTC	CASSESRGQETQYF
TRBV5-8	TRBJ1-3	-	-	TGTGCCAGCAGGACGCGGGGGTATAGTGGAAACACCATATATTTT	CASRTRGYSGNTIYF
TRBV7-6	TRBJ1-2	few	TRBD1	TGTGCCAGCAGCTTAGCGCCACCCCCCAGGGGGCGGGATGGCTACACCTTC	CASSLAPPPRGRDGYTF
TRBV4-3	TRBJ1-3	-	-	TGCGCCAGCAGCCAAGATCCGAGGTCTGGAAACACCATATATTTT	CASSQDPRSGNTIYF
TRBV5-6	TRBJ1-1	-	TRBD1	TGTGCCAGCAGCTTGGCCAGGTTCGAGGGGGCGGTCACTGAAGCTTTCTTT	CASSLARFEGAVTEAFF
TRBV25-1	TRBJ2-2	-	-	TGTGCCAGCAGTGTTACCGACATTAACACCGGGGAGCTGTTTTTT	CASSVTDINTGELFF
TRBV27	TRBJ1-2	-	TRBD1	TGTGCCAGCAGGAAGACAGGGAAAACTTATGGCTACACCTTC	CASRKTGKTYGYTF
TRBV15	TRBJ2-5	-	TRBD2	TGTGCCACCAGCAGAGAGGACCGGGGGGGAGAGACCCAGTACTTC	CATSREDRGGETQYF
TRBV28	TRBJ2-7	few	-	TGTGCCAGCAGGCAACCTACAGGATCCTACGAGCAGTACTTC	CASRQPTGSYEQYF
TRBV4-1	TRBJ2-4	once	-	TGCGCCAGCAGCCATGCGACTTGCTCCGGCATTCAGTACTTC	CASSHATCSGIQYF
TRBV7-2	TRBJ1-2	-	-	TGTGCCAGCAGCTTAGCCTTTGGGGAGGCAGATAGCTCTTATGGCTACACCTTC	CASSLAFGEADSSYGYTF
TRBV19	TRBJ1-1	-	-	TGTGCCAGTAGTATCGGCCCAGGGTTTAGGAACACTGAAGCTTTCTTT	CASSIGPGFRNTEAFF
TRBV25-1	TRBJ1-4	-	TRBD1	TGTGCCAGCAGTGAATACCAGGGGGGCCATGAAAAACTGTTTTTT	CASSEYQGGHEKLFF
TRBV5-1	TRBJ1-5	-	-	TGCGCCAGCAGCTCCTCAGGCCGGCCGCCCCAGCATTTT	CASSSSGRPPQHF
TRBV2	TRBJ2-1	-	-	TGTGCACTGCTGGGGATGGAGGTGGCAGGGGAGGGGACTGTGGATGAGCAGTTCTTC	CALLGMEVAGEGTVDEQFF
TRBV10-1	TRBJ2-7	-	TRBD1	TGCGCCAGCATTTCGCACAGGGGCCTCCGAGCCCACGAGCAGTACTTC	CASISHRGLRAHEQYF
TRBV28	TRBJ2-7	-	-	TGTGCCAGCAGTTTATACGGTCCCGGGGGGCTGCTGAGTTACGGTACCGAGCAGTACTTC	CASSLYGPGGLLSYGTEQYF
TRBV7-2	TRBJ2-3	-	TRBD1	TGTGCCAGCAGCTTAGGGCAGAAGGGACAGGCCTTCACAGATACGCAGTATTTT	CASSLGQKGQAFTDTQYF
TRBV7-9	TRBJ2-7	once	TRBD2	TGTACCAGCAGCGAGGGACTAGCGGACTCCTACGAGCAGTACTTC	CTSSEGLADSYEQYF
TRBV28	TRBJ1-1	-	-	TGTGCCGTCCAGGCCTCGAACACTGAAGCTTTCTTT	CAVQASNTEAFF
TRBV2	TRBJ1-2	-	-	TGTGCCAGCCAGGTGCATGGCGTAGTATACTATGGCTACACCTTC	CASQVHGVVYYGYTF
TRBV5-6	TRBJ1-2	-	-	TGTGCCAGCAGCCAGGTGGGCTATGGCTACACCTTC	CASSQVGYGYTF
TRBV4-1	TRBJ1-2	-	TRBD1	TGCGCCAGCAGCCAAGTCGGGACAGTAGGTGGCTACACCTTC	CASSQVGTVGGYTF
TRBV11-2	TRBJ1-2	few	TRBD1	TGTGCCAGCAGCCAGAGGGACAGGGGGTTAAATGGCTACACCTTC	CASSQRDRGLNGYTF
TRBV7-9	TRBJ2-3	-	TRBD1	TGTGCCAGCAGCTTACTACCGGGACAGGGGGGGAAGGATACGCAGTATTTT	CASSLLPGQGGKDTQYF
TRBV6-5	TRBJ1-2	-	-	TGTGCCAGCAGTTACTCGAGGGTCGGGACACTCTTCTTAAACACCTTC	CASSYSRVGTLFLNTF
TRBV5-5	TRBJ1-2	-	-	TGTGCCAGCAGCTTGATAAACGGGGAGGACTATGGCTACACCTTC	CASSLINGEDYGYTF
TRBV13	TRBJ2-1	-	-	TGTGCCAGCAGCTTAGGACAGGCCCAGTCCTACAATGAGCAGTTCTTC	CASSLGQAQSYNEQFF
TRBV2	TRBJ2-6	-	-	TGTGCCATACGACAGAGCTCTGGGGCCAACGTCCTGACTTTC	CAIRQSSGANVLTF